This entry lists 26 T cell receptor beta chains sequenced from one sample in a study of blood T cell repertoires in COVID-19. Method: immunoSEQ multiplex PCR; TCRdb's copy keeps in-frame clones and lacks some. The sample shows 220,000 or so clones, about 82% of them seen only once. The sample comprised PBMCs or T cells enriched from blood (not recorded which). These receptor sequences come from a woman aged 45-65 years who had recovered from COVID-19.

The J gene is TRBJ1-2, the V gene TRBV4-3; D is uncertain. V was trimmed by 4 bases and J by 4 bases, leaving 16 bases between them. The germline V gene encodes CDR1 LGHNA and CDR2 YSLEER. The CDR3 loop spans 15 amino acids. The CDR3 protein is CASSPFSETGYGYTF. In DNA form, the CDR3 reads TGCGCCAGCAGCCCATTTTCGGAGACGGGCTATGGCTACACCTTC.

The gene calls are TRBV4-1 and TRBJ2-5; 10 bases align to TRBD2. This CDR3 spans 16 amino acids. Germline-derived CDR1 and CDR2 are MGHRA and YSYEKL. V trimming: 1 base; J trimming: 10 bases; junction bases outside the gene matches: 12. This CDR3 reads CASSQARGAGGAYQYF. CDR3 nucleotides: TGCGCCAGCAGCCAAGCAAGGGGAGCGGGGGGGGCTTACCAGTACTTC.

The chain couples TRBV6-2 or TRBV6-3 to TRBJ1-1, with a weak D call TRBD1 (6 bases). Germline values: CDR1 MNHEY, CDR2 SVGEGT. The CDR3 covers 13 residues. Trimming left V 0 bases short and J 10 bases short, with 12 bases between. The CDR3 sequence: CASSYSSGTRAFF. The CDR3 region has the DNA TGTGCCAGCAGTTACTCGTCTGGGACACGAGCTTTCTTT.

This clone was detected a few times. The genes are TRBV12-3 or TRBV12-4 and TRBJ2-7; 9 bases match TRBD2. The CDR3 contains 13 residues. The ends lost 5 bases at V and 10 bases at J; junction bases unmatched: 9. The CDR3 DNA follows: TGTGCCAGCAGTCCAGATAGCGGGGGAAGTCAGTACTTC. Protein sequence: CASSPDSGGSQYF.

The V call is TRBV27, the J call TRBJ1-1; D not resolved. CDR3 length equals 14 residues. Trimming shortened V by 0 bases and J by 8 bases, and 13 bases separated the two germline ends. Germline CDR1 and CDR2: MNHEY and SMNVEV (reference sequence). CDR3 sequence reads: CASSLSNWPGEAFF. The DNA for the CDR3 is TGTGCCAGCAGTTTATCGAACTGGCCGGGGGAAGCTTTCTTT.

This clone came up once. The rearrangement links TRBV4-3 to TRBJ2-1; D might be TRBD2 (6 bases). Germline V gives CDR1 LGHNA, CDR2 YSLEER. The CDR3 loop spans 17 amino acids. V lost 1 base and J lost 4, with 17 bases in between. The CDR3 loop reads CASSQGVGRGSYNEQFF. CDR3 DNA: TGCGCCAGCAGCCAAGGAGTCGGTCGGGGGAGTTACAATGAGCAGTTCTTC.

Comment on this clone: In the same sample, other DNA sequences code for this CDR3. V is TRBV9 and J is TRBJ1-2; 8 bases agree with TRBD1. Germline V gene lookup returns CDR1 SGDLS and CDR2 YYNGEE. There are 15 residues in the CDR3. V shed 4 bases and J 4 bases; nucleotides not matched to a gene: 9. CDR3 sequence: CASSLGQGASYGYTF. The CDR3 bases are TGTGCCAGCAGCCTTGGACAGGGAGCCTCCTATGGCTACACCTTC.

CDR3 protein: CASSSGTLSTDTQYF. The DNA for the CDR3 is TGTGCCAGCAGTTCGGGGACACTCAGCACAGATACGCAGTATTTT. The gene calls are TRBV27 and TRBJ2-3; perhaps TRBD1 as D (6 bases). Germline V gene data show CDR1 as MNHEY and CDR2 as SMNVEV (reference sequence). The CDR3 is 15 amino acids. Trimming removed 4 bases at V and 0 bases at J, with 11 bases between.

This clone is a singleton in its sample. This chain links TRBV13 with TRBJ2-1; TRBD1 is a possible D gene (5 bases). CDR1 and CDR2 (germline): PRHDT, FYEKMQ (reference sequence). V lost 3 bases, J lost 5 bases, and 11 bases lay in between. There are 14 residues in the CDR3. CDR3: CASSFLTGHNEQFF. For the CDR3, the DNA is TGTGCCAGCAGCTTTCTCACAGGCCACAATGAGCAGTTCTTC.

As to this clone: The junction departs from germline at one end; a sequencing error may be responsible. The chain employs TRBV7-7 and TRBJ2-1, with D possibly being TRBD2 (5 bases). From germline, CDR1 is SSHAT and CDR2 FNYEAQ (reference sequence). This CDR3 contains 13 residues. The CDR3 protein is CASSTTSDNEQFF. CDR3 bases: TGTGCTAGCAGCACCACTAGTGACAATGAGCAGTTCTTC.

V usage is TRBV5-1 and J usage is TRBJ2-3, with D unclear. Per germline, CDR1 SGHRS and CDR2 YFSETQ. CDR3 length: 13 amino acids. The V and J ends lost 0 bases and 2 bases respectively, with 4 bases between them. This chain's CDR3 is CASSLAVTDTQYF. The CDR3 coding sequence is TGCGCCAGCAGCTTGGCAGTCACAGATACGCAGTATTTT.

The V and J genes are TRBV28 and TRBJ2-7; possibly TRBD2 for D (5 bases). This CDR3 has 15 amino acids. Germline CDR1 and CDR2: MDHEN and SYDVKM. Trimming stripped 5 bases from V and 3 bases from J, with 17 bases between. In DNA form, the CDR3 reads TGTGCCAGCAGTCCTCGGACTTACCCAATCTACGAGCAGTACTTC. This encodes CASSPRTYPIYEQYF.

This sequence joins TRBV6-2 or TRBV6-3 and TRBJ2-7; 10 bases are shared with TRBD1. J gave up 5 bases and V 2 bases, and 12 bases lay outside the gene matches. The germline CDR1 and CDR2 sequences are MNHEY and SVGEGT. The CDR3 spans 17 residues. The DNA for the CDR3 is TGTGCCAGCAGTTACCCCCTACCGGGACAGGGGAAGAACGAGCAGTACTTC. Protein product: CASSYPLPGQGKNEQYF.

This clone was recorded a few times. This specimen includes other DNA sequences encoding the same CDR3. The chain uses TRBV5-1 and TRBJ2-1; 10 positions agree with TRBD2. After removal of 4 bases from V and 4 bases from J, the junction contained 5 bases not matched to a gene. From germline, CDR1 is SGHRS and CDR2 YFSETQ. The CDR3 covers 15 residues. The CDR3 loop reads CASSPTSGPYNEQFF. The CDR3 DNA is TGCGCCAGCAGCCCGACTAGCGGGCCTTACAATGAGCAGTTCTTC.

The CDR3: CASSPLELAGNNEQFF. The CDR3 DNA reads as TGTGCCAGCAGCCCTCTCGAGCTAGCGGGGAACAATGAGCAGTTCTTC. The chain couples TRBV27 to TRBJ2-1, with TRBD2 identical over 9 bases. The V gene's germline CDR1 is MNHEY and CDR2 SMNVEV (reference sequence). This CDR3 is built from 16 residues. J lost 5 bases, V lost 6 bases, and 11 bases had no gene match.

This clone was detected only a few times. The chain joins TRBV5-4 to TRBJ1-2; TRBD1 agrees at 7 bases. The germline gives CDR1 SGHNT, CDR2 YYREEE (reference sequence). This CDR3 contains 15 residues. Trimming at V came to 4 bases and at J to 3 bases, leaving 9 bases not matched to a gene. CDR3 amino acids: CASSTQTGTYYGYTF. CDR3 nucleotide sequence: TGTGCCAGCAGCACCCAGACAGGGACTTACTATGGCTACACCTTC.

This clone was detected once. This rearrangement joins TRBV7-9 to TRBJ2-7; 14 nucleotides align to TRBD2. Trimming took 4 bases from V and 3 from J; bases not matched to a gene: 11. The CDR3 loop spans 18 amino acids. Looked up from germline, CDR1 is SEHNR and CDR2 is FQNEAQ (reference sequence). CDR3: CASSSGTSGRIRSYEQYF. The CDR3 bases are TGTGCCAGCAGCTCCGGGACTAGCGGGAGAATCCGGAGCTACGAGCAGTACTTC.

This chain uses TRBV7-9 with TRBJ1-2; D uncertain. The CDR3 extends over 13 amino acids. Germline CDR1 is SEHNR and CDR2 is FQNEAQ (reference sequence). V lost 4 bases and J lost 8, with 14 bases in between. CDR3 nucleotides: TGTGCCAGCAGCTCAGGTCCGATCGGAGGCTACACCTTC. The encoded protein is CASSSGPIGGYTF. Variable domain in full (rest from reference TRBV7-9 and TRBJ1-2): DTGVSQNPRHKITKRGQNVTFRCDPISEHNRLYWYRQTLGQGPEFLTYFQNEAQLEKSRLLSDRFSAERPKGSFSTLEIQRTEQGDSAMYLCASSSGPIGGYTFGSGTRLTVV.

The gene calls are TRBV18 and TRBJ1-3; D may be TRBD1 (5 bases). The CDR3 runs 14 residues. The germline V and J ends were trimmed by 4 bases and 4 bases, with 11 bases remaining between them. Germline V gives CDR1 KGHSH, CDR2 LQKENI. The CDR3 reads CASSQGSGGNTIYF. The DNA of the CDR3 is TGTGCCAGCTCACAGGGGTCCGGCGGAAACACCATATATTTT.

V and J are TRBV7-3 and TRBJ1-1; D may be TRBD1 (6 bases). V shed 1 base and J shed 5 bases, with 14 bases lying between them. This CDR3 is built from 15 residues. Germline-derived CDR1 and CDR2 are SGHTA and FQGTGA. The CDR3 reads CASSLSGGRGTEAFF. CDR3 sequence (DNA): TGTGCCAGCAGCTTAAGCGGGGGGCGCGGAACTGAAGCTTTCTTT.

This clone was observed once. This rearrangement joins TRBV4-2 to TRBJ2-3; TRBD2 matches 7 bases. Germline V CDR1 and CDR2: LGHNA, YNFKEQ. The junction had 8 bases not matched to a gene; V was cut back by 4 bases and J by 1 base. The CDR3 contains 16 residues. The CDR3 is CASSPSEGRGTDTQYF. Written as DNA, the CDR3 is TGTGCCAGCAGCCCCAGCGAGGGGAGGGGCACAGATACGCAGTATTTT.

V and J are TRBV11-3 and TRBJ1-5; D unclear. CDR1 is SGHNT, CDR2 YENEEA, per germline. V was cut by 1 base and J by 6 bases, with 7 bases left in between. The CDR3 sequence is 13 residues long. CDR3 amino acids: CASSLVSGQPQHF. The DNA for the CDR3 is TGTGCCAGCAGCTTAGTGTCCGGTCAGCCCCAGCATTTT.

In its sample, this clone was seen many times. The chain's CDR3 is CASSRDHDSPLHF. Here the CDR3 DNA reads TGTGCCAGCAGTCGCGATCACGATTCACCCCTCCACTTT. The chain employs TRBV6-5 and TRBJ1-6, with D hard to call. CDR3 size: 13 residues. V was shortened by 5 bases and J by 8 bases, with 10 bases between the two germline ends. Germline V gives CDR1 MNHEY, CDR2 SVGAGI.

The chain couples TRBV4-3 to TRBJ1-1, with TRBD1 identical over 11 bases. Germline CDR1 reads LGHNA; CDR2 reads YSLEER. V lost 0 bases, J lost 0 bases, and 9 bases stayed unmatched. This CDR3 is 19 amino acids long. CDR3 in amino acids: CASSQDFWGQGGMNTEAFF. The CDR3 DNA follows: TGCGCCAGCAGCCAAGATTTCTGGGGACAGGGGGGAATGAACACTGAAGCTTTCTTT.

The chain couples TRBV29-1 to TRBJ2-1, with D hard to call. Germline V CDR1 and CDR2: SQVTM, ANQGSEA. V dropped 4 bases and J dropped 6 bases, with 7 bases sitting between them. This CDR3 contains 11 residues. This CDR3 is CSVGDTNEQFF. The CDR3 DNA follows: TGCAGCGTTGGCGACACCAATGAGCAGTTCTTC.

CDR3 nucleotide sequence: TGTGCCAGCAGCCCTAGACTAGCGGGGGCTCTAGGTACGCAGTATTTT. Its translation: CASSPRLAGALGTQYF. V and J are TRBV7-9 and TRBJ2-3, with TRBD2 matching 12 bases. Trimming at V came to 5 bases and at J to 8 bases, leaving 11 bases not matched to a gene. Germline V gene data show CDR1 as SEHNR and CDR2 as FQNEAQ (reference sequence). There are 16 residues in the CDR3.